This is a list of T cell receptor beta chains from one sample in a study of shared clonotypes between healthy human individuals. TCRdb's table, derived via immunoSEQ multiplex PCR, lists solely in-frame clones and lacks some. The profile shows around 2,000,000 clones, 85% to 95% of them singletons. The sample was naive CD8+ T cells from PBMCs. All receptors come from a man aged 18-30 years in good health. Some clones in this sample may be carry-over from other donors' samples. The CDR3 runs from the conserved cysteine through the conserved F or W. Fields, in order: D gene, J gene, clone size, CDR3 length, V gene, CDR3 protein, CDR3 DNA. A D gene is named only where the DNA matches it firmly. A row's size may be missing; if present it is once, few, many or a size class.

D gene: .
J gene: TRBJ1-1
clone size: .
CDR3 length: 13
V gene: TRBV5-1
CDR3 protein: CASSAGPVEGAFF
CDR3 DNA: TGCGCCAGCAGCGCCGGACCGGTCGAGGGAGCTTTCTTT

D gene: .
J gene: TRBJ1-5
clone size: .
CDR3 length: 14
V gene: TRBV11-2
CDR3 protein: CASSFTGLNQPQHF
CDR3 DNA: TGTGCCAGCAGCTTCACAGGGCTCAATCAGCCCCAGCATTTT

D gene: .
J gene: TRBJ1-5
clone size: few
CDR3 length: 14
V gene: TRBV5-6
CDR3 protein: CASSGPGANQPQHF
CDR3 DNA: TGTGCCAGCAGCGGACCAGGGGCTAATCAGCCCCAGCATTTT

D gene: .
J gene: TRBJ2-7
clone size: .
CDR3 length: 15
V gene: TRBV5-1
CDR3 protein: CASSLGRGGRSEQYF
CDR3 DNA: TGCGCCAGCAGCTTGGGGAGAGGGGGGAGAAGCGAGCAGTACTTC

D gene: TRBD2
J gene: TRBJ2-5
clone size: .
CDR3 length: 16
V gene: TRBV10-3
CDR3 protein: CAISESVAGGGNPQYF
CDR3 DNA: TGTGCCATCAGTGAGTCGGTGGCGGGAGGTGGTAACCCCCAGTACTTC

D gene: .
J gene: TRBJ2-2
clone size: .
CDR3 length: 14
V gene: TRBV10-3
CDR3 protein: CAISDDLGSGELFF
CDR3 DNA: TGTGCCATCAGTGATGATCTTGGATCCGGGGAGCTGTTTTTT

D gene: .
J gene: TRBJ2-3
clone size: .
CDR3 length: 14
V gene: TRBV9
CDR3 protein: CASSGGTNTDTQYF
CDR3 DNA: TGTGCCAGCAGCGGAGGGACGAACACAGATACGCAGTATTTT

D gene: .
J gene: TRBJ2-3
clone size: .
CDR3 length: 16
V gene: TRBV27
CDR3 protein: CASSLVRIPGVDTQYF
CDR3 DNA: TGTGCCAGCAGTTTGGTTCGGATCCCGGGTGTAGATACGCAGTATTTT

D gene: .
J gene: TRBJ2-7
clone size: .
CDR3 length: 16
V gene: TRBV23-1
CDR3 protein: CASSQSHDGSPYEQYF
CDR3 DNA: TGCGCCAGCAGTCAATCCCATGACGGATCTCCCTACGAGCAGTACTTC

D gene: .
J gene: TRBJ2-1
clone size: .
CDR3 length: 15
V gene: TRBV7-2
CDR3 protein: CASSGRKEVYNEQFF
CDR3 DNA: TGTGCCAGCAGCGGACGAAAAGAAGTATACAATGAGCAGTTCTTC

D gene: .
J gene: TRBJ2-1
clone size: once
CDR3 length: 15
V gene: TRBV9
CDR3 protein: CASTPWGQGRNEQFF
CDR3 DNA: TGTGCCAGCACCCCCTGGGGGCAGGGGCGGAATGAGCAGTTCTTC

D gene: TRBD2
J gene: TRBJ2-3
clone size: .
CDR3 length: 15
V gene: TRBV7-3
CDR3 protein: CASSWTSGSTDTQYF
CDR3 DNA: TGTGCCAGCAGCTGGACTAGCGGGAGTACAGATACGCAGTATTTT

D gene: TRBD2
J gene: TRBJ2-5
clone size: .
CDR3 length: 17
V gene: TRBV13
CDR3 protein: CASSQIDSGSNQETQYF
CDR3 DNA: TGTGCCAGCAGCCAAATTGATAGCGGGTCTAACCAAGAGACCCAGTACTTC

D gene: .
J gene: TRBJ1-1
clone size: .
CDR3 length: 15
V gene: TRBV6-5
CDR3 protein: CASSYSLGGITEAFF
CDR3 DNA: TGTGCCAGCAGTTACTCGCTTGGGGGGATCACTGAAGCTTTCTTT

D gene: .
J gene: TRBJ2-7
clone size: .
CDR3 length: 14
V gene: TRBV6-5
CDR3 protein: CASTWNSGPYEQYF
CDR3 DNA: TGTGCCAGCACCTGGAACAGCGGACCCTACGAGCAGTACTTC

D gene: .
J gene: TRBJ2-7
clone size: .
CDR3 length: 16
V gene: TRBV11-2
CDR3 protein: CASSPEGGAGVREQYF
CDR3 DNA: TGTGCCAGCAGCCCCGAGGGCGGGGCCGGTGTACGCGAGCAGTACTTC

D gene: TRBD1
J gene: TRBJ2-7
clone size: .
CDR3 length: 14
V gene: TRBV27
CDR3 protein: CASSPGTGVFEQYF
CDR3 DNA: TGTGCCAGCAGTCCCGGGACAGGGGTTTTCGAGCAGTACTTC

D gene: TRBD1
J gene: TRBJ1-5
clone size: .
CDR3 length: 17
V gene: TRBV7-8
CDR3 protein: CASSSEDRALGNQPQHF
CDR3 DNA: TGTGCCAGCAGCTCAGAAGACAGGGCTTTGGGCAATCAGCCCCAGCATTTT

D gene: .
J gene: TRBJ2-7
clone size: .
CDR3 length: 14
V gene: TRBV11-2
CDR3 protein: CASSWGRGTYEQYF
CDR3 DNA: TGTGCCAGCAGCTGGGGCAGGGGTACCTACGAGCAGTACTTC

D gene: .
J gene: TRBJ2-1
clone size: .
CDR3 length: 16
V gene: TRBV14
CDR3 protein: CASSQDSSNSYNEQFF
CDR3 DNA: TGTGCCAGCAGCCAAGATTCATCCAACTCCTACAATGAGCAGTTCTTC

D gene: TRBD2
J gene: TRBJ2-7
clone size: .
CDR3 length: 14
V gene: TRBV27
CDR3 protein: CASAPGLFLYEQYF
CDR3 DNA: TGTGCCAGCGCACCGGGACTATTCCTCTACGAGCAGTACTTC

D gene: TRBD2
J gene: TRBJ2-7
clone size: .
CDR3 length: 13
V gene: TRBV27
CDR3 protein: CASSWGLFYEQYF
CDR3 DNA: TGTGCCAGCAGTTGGGGACTATTCTACGAGCAGTACTTC

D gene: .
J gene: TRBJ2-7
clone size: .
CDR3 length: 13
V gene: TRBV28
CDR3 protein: CASSLRGTYEQYF
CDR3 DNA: TGTGCCAGCAGTTTAAGGGGAACCTACGAGCAGTACTTC

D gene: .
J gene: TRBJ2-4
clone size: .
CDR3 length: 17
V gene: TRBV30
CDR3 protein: CAWSAWAPGLAKNIQYF
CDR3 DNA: TGTGCCTGGAGTGCCTGGGCCCCGGGACTAGCCAAAAACATTCAGTACTTC

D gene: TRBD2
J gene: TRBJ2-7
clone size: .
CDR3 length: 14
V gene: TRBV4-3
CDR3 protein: CASSPGLAYYEQYF
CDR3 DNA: TGCGCCAGCAGCCCGGGACTAGCGTACTACGAGCAGTACTTC

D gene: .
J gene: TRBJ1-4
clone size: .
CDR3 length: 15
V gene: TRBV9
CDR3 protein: CASSVQGNPGEKLFF
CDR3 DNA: TGTGCCAGCAGCGTACAAGGGAACCCTGGGGAAAAACTGTTTTTT

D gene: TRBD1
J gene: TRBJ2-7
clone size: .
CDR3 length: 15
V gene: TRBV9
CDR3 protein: CASSATGASSYEQYF
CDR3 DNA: TGTGCCAGCAGCGCCACAGGGGCCAGCTCCTACGAGCAGTACTTC

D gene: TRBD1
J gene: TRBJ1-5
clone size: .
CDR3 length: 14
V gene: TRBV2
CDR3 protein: CASSEGTGRQPQHF
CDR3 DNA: TGTGCCAGCAGTGAGGGGACAGGGAGACAGCCCCAGCATTTT

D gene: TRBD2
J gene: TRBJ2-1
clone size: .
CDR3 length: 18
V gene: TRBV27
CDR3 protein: CASSRVGGGSSSYNEQFF
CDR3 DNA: TGTGCCAGCAGCCGTGTGGGTGGCGGGAGTTCATCCTACAATGAGCAGTTCTTC

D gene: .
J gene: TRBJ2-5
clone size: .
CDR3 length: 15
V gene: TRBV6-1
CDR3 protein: CASSEAGAKGETQYF
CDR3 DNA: TGTGCCAGCAGTGAAGCAGGGGCAAAAGGAGAGACCCAGTACTTC

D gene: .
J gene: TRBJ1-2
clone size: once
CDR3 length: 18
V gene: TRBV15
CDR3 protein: CATSRPDSSRLIGYGYTF
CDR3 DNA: TGTGCCACCAGCAGGCCTGACAGTTCCCGTCTGATTGGCTATGGCTACACCTTC

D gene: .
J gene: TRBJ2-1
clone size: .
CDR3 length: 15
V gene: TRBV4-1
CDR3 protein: CASSQVNAAYNEQFF
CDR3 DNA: TGCGCCAGCAGCCAAGTGAACGCCGCCTACAATGAGCAGTTCTTC

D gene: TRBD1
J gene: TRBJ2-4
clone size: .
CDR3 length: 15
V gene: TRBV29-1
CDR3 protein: CSVGPGTANKNIQYF
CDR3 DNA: TGCAGCGTTGGCCCCGGGACAGCAAACAAAAACATTCAGTACTTC

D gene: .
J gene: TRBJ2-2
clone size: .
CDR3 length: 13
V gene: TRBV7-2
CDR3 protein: CASSFLRNGELFF
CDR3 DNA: TGTGCCAGCAGCTTCCTTAGAAACGGGGAGCTGTTTTTT

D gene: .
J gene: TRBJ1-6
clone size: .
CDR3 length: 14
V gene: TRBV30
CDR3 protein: CAWRGDSYNSPLHF
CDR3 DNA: TGTGCCTGGAGGGGGGATTCCTATAATTCACCCCTCCACTTT

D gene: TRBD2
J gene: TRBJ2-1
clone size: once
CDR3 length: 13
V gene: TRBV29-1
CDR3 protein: CSSRTSGSNEQFF
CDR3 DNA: TGCAGCTCGAGGACTAGCGGGAGTAATGAGCAGTTCTTC

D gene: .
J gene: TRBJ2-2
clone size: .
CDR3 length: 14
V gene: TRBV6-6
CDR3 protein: CASSYYLNTGELFF
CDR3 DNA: TGTGCCAGCAGTTATTATTTGAACACCGGGGAGCTGTTTTTT

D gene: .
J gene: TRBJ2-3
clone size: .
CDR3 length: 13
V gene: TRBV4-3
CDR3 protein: CASSQASTDTQYF
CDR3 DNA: TGCGCCAGCAGCCAGGCAAGCACAGATACGCAGTATTTT

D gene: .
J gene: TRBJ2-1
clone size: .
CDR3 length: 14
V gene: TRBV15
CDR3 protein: CATSSRETYNEQFF
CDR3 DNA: TGTGCCACCAGCAGCCGGGAGACCTACAATGAGCAGTTCTTC

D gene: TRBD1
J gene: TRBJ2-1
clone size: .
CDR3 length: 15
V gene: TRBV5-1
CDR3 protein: CASSTHRGVKNEQFF
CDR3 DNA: TGCGCCAGCAGCACCCACAGGGGGGTAAAAAATGAGCAGTTCTTC

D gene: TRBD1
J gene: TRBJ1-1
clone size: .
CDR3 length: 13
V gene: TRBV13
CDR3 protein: CASSPRTGQAAFF
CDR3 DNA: TGTGCCAGCAGCCCCAGGACAGGGCAAGCAGCTTTCTTT

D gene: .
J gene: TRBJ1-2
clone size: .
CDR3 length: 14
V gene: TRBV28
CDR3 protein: CASRISFPVHGYTF
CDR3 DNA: TGTGCCAGCAGGATCTCATTCCCGGTCCATGGCTACACCTTC

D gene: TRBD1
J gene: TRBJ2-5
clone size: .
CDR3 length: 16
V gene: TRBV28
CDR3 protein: CASSFPPDREEETQYF
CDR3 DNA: TGTGCCAGCAGTTTTCCCCCCGACAGGGAAGAAGAGACCCAGTACTTC

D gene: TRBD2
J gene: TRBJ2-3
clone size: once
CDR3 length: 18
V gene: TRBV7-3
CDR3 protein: CASSLGLAGDLSTDTQYF
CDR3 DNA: TGTGCCAGCAGCCTGGGACTAGCGGGAGACTTGAGCACAGATACGCAGTATTTT

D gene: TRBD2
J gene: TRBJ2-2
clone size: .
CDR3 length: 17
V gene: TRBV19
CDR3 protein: CASSIVGGPVGTGELFF
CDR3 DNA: TGTGCCAGTAGTATAGTGGGAGGGCCCGTCGGCACCGGGGAGCTGTTTTTT

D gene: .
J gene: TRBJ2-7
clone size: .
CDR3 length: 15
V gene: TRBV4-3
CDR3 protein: CASSQGTGRGYEQYF
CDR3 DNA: TGCGCCAGCAGCCAAGGGACGGGAAGGGGCTACGAGCAGTACTTC

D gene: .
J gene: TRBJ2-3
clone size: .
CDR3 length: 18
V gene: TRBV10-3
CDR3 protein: CAISERGKGQRSTDTQYF
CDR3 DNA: TGTGCCATCAGTGAGAGGGGGAAGGGGCAGCGGTCTACAGATACGCAGTATTTT

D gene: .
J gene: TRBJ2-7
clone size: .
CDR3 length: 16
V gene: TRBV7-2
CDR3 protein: CASTSLGPGHAYEQYF
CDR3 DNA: TGTGCCAGCACCTCACTCGGCCCAGGGCATGCCTACGAGCAGTACTTC

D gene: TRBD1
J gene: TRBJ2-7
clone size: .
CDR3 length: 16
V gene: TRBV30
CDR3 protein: CAWRPKTGGWRDEQYF
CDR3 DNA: TGTGCCTGGAGACCCAAAACAGGGGGCTGGAGAGACGAGCAGTACTTC

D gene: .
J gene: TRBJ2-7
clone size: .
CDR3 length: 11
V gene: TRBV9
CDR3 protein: CASSPGSEQYF
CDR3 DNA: TGTGCCAGCAGCCCAGGAAGCGAGCAGTACTTC

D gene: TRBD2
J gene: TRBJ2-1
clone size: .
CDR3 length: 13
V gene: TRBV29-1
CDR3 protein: CSVEAGAYNEQFF
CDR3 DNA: TGCAGCGTTGAGGCGGGGGCCTACAATGAGCAGTTCTTC

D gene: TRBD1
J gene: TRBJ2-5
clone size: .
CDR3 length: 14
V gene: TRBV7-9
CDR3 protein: CASSPPGGAETQYF
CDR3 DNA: TGTGCCAGCAGCCCCCCAGGGGGCGCAGAGACCCAGTACTTC

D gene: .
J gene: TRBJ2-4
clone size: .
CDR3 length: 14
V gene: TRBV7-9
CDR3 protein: CASSATTPKNIQYF
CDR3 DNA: TGTGCCAGCAGCGCAACTACCCCCAAAAACATTCAGTACTTC